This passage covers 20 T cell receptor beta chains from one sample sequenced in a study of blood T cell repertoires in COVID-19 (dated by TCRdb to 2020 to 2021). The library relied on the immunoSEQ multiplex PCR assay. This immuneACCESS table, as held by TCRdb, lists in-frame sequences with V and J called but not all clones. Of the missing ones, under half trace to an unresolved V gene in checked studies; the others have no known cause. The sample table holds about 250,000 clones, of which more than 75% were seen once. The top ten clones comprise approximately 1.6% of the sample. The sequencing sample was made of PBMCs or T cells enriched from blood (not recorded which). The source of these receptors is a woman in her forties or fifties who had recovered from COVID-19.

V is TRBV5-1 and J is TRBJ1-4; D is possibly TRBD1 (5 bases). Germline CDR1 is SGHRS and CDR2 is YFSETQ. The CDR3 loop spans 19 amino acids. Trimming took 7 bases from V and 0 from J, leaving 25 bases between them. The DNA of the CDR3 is TGCGCCAGCGCCGTCAAAACAGGACCAGACCAAGCAACTAATGAAAAACTGTTTTTT. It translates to CASAVKTGPDQATNEKLFF.

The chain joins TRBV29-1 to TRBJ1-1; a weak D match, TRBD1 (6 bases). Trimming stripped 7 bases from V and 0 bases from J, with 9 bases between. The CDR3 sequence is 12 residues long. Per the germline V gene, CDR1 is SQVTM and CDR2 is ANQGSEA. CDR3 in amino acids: CSDNRVNTEAFF. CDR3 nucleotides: TGCAGCGACAACAGGGTGAACACTGAAGCTTTCTTT.

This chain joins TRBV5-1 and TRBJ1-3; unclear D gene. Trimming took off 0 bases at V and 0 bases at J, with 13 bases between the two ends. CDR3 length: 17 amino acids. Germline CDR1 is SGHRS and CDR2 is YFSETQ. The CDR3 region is CASSLAVGMNSGNTIYF. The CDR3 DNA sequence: TGCGCCAGCAGCTTGGCAGTCGGGATGAACTCTGGAAACACCATATATTTT. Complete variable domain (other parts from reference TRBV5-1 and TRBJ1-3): KAGVTQTPRYLIKTRGQQVTLSCSPISGHRSVSWYQQTPGQGLQFLFEYFSETQRNKGNFPGRFSGRQFSNSRSEMNVSTLELGDSALYLCASSLAVGMNSGNTIYFGEGSWLTVV.

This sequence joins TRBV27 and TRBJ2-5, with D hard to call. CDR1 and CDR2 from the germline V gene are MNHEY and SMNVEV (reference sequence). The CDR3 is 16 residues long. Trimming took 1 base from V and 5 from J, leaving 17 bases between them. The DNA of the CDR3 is TGTGCCAGCAGTTTATACCCGTCGTTTTCTGGCGAGACCCAGTACTTC. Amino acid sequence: CASSLYPSFSGETQYF.

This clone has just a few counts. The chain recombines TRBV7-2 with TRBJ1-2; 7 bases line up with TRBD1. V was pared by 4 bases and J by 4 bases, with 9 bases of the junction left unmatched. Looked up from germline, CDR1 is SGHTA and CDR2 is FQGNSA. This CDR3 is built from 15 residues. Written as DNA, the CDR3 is TGTGCCAGCAGCTCTACAGGGGCAGGAGGCTATGGCTACACCTTC. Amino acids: CASSSTGAGGYGYTF.

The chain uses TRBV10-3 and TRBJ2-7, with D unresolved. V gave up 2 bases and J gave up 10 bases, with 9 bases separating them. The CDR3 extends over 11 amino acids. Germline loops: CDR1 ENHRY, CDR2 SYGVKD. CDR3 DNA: TGTGCCATCAGTGAGACCGCGCGACAGTACTTC. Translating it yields CAISETARQYF.

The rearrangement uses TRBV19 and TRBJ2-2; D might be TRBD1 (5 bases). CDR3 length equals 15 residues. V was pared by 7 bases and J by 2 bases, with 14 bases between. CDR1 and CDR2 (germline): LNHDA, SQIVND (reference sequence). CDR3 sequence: CASNPRTSNTGELFF. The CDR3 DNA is TGTGCCAGTAACCCAAGGACATCCAACACCGGGGAGCTGTTTTTT.

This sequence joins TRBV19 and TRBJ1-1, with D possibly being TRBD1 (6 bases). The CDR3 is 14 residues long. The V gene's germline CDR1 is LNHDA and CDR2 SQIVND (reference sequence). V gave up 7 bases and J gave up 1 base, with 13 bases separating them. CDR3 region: CASKGVEGNTEAFF. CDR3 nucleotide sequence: TGTGCCAGTAAGGGGGTCGAGGGGAACACTGAAGCTTTCTTT.

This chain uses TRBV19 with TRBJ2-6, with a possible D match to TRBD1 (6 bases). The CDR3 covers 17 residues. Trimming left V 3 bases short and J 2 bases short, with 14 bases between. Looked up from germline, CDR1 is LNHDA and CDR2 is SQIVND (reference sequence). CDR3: CASSIRQGLTGANVLTF. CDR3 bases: TGTGCCAGTAGTATTCGGCAGGGGTTAACTGGGGCCAACGTCCTGACTTTC.

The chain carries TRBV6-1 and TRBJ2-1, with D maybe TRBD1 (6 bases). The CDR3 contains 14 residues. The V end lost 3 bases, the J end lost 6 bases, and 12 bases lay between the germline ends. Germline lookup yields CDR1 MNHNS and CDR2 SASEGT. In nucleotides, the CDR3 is TGTGCCAGCAGTGACAGGGGTACGGGCAATGAGCAGTTCTTC. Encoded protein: CASSDRGTGNEQFF.

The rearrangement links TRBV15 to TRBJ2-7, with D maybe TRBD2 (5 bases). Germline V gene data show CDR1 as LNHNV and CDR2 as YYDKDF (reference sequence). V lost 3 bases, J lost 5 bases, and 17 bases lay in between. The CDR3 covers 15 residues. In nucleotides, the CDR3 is TGTGCCACCAGCAGCGGACTGGGGAGTCTGAACGAGCAGTACTTC. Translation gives CATSSGLGSLNEQYF. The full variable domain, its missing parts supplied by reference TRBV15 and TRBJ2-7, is DAMVIQNPRYQVTQFGKPVTLSCSQTLNHNVMYWYQQKSSQAPKLLFHYYDKDFNNEADTPDNFQSRRPNTSFCFLDIRSPGLGDTAMYLCATSSGLGSLNEQYFGPGTRLTVT.

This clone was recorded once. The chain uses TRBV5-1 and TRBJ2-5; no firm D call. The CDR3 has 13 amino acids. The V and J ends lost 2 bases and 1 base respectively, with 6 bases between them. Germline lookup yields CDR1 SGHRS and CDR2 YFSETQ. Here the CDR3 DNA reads TGCGCCAGCAGCTTCAGGTTCCAAGAGACCCAGTACTTC. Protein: CASSFRFQETQYF.

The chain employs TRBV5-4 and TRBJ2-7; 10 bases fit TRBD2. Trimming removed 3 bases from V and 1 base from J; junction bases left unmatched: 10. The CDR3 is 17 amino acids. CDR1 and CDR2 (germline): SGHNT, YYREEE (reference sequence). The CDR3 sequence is CASSSTKLAGRSYEQYF. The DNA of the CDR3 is TGTGCCAGCAGCTCAACAAAACTAGCGGGACGTTCCTACGAGCAGTACTTC.

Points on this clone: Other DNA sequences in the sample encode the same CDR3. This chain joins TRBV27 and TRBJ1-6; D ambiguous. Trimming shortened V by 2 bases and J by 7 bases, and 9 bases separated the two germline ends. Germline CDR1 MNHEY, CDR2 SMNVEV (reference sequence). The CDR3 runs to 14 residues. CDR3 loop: CASSLRGRNSPLHF. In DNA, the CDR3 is TGTGCCAGCAGTTTACGGGGTCGGAATTCACCCCTCCACTTT.

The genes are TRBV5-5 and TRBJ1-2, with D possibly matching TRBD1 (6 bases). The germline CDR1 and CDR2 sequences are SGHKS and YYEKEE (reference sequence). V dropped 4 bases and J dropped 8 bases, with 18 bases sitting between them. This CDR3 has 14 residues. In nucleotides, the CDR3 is TGTGCCAGCAGCCCGGGGGGGACATCGGTGGGCTACACCTTC. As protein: CASSPGGTSVGYTF.

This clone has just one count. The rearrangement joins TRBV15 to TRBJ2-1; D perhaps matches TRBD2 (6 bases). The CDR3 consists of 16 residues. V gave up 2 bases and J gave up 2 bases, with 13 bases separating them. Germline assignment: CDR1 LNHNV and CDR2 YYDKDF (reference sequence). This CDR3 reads CATSRITSKPYNEQFF. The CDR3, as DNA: TGTGCCACCAGCAGAATAACTAGCAAACCCTACAATGAGCAGTTCTTC.

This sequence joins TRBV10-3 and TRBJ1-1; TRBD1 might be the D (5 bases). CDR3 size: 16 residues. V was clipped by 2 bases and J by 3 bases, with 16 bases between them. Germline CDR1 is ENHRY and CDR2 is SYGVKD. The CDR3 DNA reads TGTGCCATCAGTGAGAACCGGGGACTGGGGGACACTGAAGCTTTCTTT. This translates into CAISENRGLGDTEAFF.

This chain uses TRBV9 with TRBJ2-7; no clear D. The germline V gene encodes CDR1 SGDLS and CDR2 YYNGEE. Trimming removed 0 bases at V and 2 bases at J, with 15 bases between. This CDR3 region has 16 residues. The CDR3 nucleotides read TGTGCCAGCAGCGTAGGTCCTAGTTTGGCGGCCTACGAGCAGTACTTC. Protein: CASSVGPSLAAYEQYF.

CDR3 in amino acids: CATSAGGAQRGEQYF. The DNA for the CDR3 is TGTGCCACCAGCGCTGGGGGGGCGCAAAGGGGCGAGCAGTACTTC. This sequence joins TRBV15 and TRBJ2-7; D possibly corresponds to TRBD2 (7 bases). Germline assignment: CDR1 LNHNV and CDR2 YYDKDF (reference sequence). Trimming pared 5 bases from V and 6 bases from J, leaving 20 bases between. The CDR3 has 15 amino acids.

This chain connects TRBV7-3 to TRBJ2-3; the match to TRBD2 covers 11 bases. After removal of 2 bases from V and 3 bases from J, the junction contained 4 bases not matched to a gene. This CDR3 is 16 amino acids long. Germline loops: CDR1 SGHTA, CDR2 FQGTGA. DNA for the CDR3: TGTGCCAGCAGCTTAGAGCTAGCGGGAGGAACAGATACGCAGTATTTT. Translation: CASSLELAGGTDTQYF. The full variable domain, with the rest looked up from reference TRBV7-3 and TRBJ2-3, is GAGVSQTPSNKVTEKGKYVELRCDPISGHTALYWYRQSLGQGPEFLIYFQGTGAADDSGLPNDRFFAVRPEGSVSTLKIQRTERGDSAVYLCASSLELAGGTDTQYFGPGTRLTVL.